This T cell receptor beta chain came from a study of monozygotic twins with inflammatory bowel disease. Germline CDR1 MNHEY, CDR2 SVGAGI. The CDR3 length is 15 residues. No DNA is given; TCRdb re-called the 5' RACE reads and lists each CDR3 protein once. Its clone listing holds around 210,000 distinct CDR3 sequences. This TCR was sampled from a human donor with ulcerative colitis or Crohn's disease, or a healthy co-twin of an affected twin (not recorded which). The material sequenced was blood. The chain has TRBV6-5 and TRBJ2-5. CDR3 sequence: CASSYSSTSWETQYF.